This record covers a single T cell receptor beta chain. Its antigen is currently unknown. This record comes from a study of cytomegalovirus exposure and HLA in healthy donors. Study-wide results and caveats: Indistinguishability led to the exclusion of some V segments, TRBV6-2 and TRBV6-3 included.

A multiplex PCR was run with 60 Vbeta primers and 13 Jbeta primers. Using immunoSEQ multiplex PCR, the repertoire was profiled, and TCRdb retains in-frame clones only, with some absent. Counted here are around 150,000 clones, around 74% occurring once; the ten biggest clones make up over 2%. The CDR3 length is 15 residues. CDR1 and CDR2 (germline): SGHDN, FVKESK. The ends lost 4 bases at V and 7 bases at J; junction bases unmatched: 10. This TCR derives from a female donor in good health and CMV-seronegative. The chain is built from TRBV14 and TRBJ1-2; 9 bases fit TRBD1. The sequencing input was PBMCs. The CDR3 loop reads CASSPLRDRVFGYTF. The CDR3 DNA reads TGTGCCAGCAGCCCTCTACGGGACAGGGTTTTTGGCTACACCTTC.